This T cell receptor (beta chain) was documented in a study of radiation and T cells in renal cell carcinoma. The CDR3 is made up of 13 amino acids. With 2 bases clipped from V and 11 bases from J, the junction kept 7 bases outside the gene matches. Germline values: CDR1 MNHEY, CDR2 SMNVEV (reference sequence). Time point specified: blood 4 weeks post-SBRT, at nephrectomy. Treatment reported: 15 Gy SBRT to primary tumor, nephrectomy 4 weeks later. The tumor was a clear cell renal cell carcinoma. Whole-study findings and limits: In blood, top tumor clones expanded by 2 weeks, shrinking by 4.

This clone was found once. What it recognizes is unknown. Some clones are missing from TCRdb's copy, which holds only in-frame ones; the method was immunoSEQ multiplex PCR. The data show around 100,000 clones, more than 65% seen once. The J gene is TRBJ1-2, the V gene TRBV27; 8 nucleotides line up with TRBD1. The TCR sequence derives from a man aged 60-69 years with renal cell carcinoma. This material consisted of blood, taken from a patient whose treatment included radiotherapy and nephrectomy. The CDR3 here is CASSLQGAVGYTF. Here the CDR3 DNA reads TGTGCCAGCAGTTTACAGGGGGCTGTCGGATACACCTTC.